This T cell receptor beta chain was recorded in a study of shared clonotypes between healthy human individuals. General study points: Apart from blood, nothing was sampled; tissue repertoires likely differ. Several donors held approximately 5% of naive CD4 clonotypes in common.

Naive CD8 cells lacked CD45RO and underwent positive selection for CCR7, leaving out terminally differentiated effector memory CD45RA+ cells. Every immunoSEQ plate was one replicate of a subset's evenly spread DNA. Some 32,000 T cell genomes, or approximately 190 ng DNA, went into the sorted-subset replicate PCRs. The method was immunoSEQ multiplex PCR; TCRdb's version includes in-frame clones alone and lacks a portion of them. Of about 2,100,000 clones in the sample, about 92% were seen once. A remark on this clone: Its specificity is not known.

This CDR3 region has 14 residues. Looked up from germline, CDR1 is PRHDT and CDR2 is FYEKMQ (reference sequence). V was trimmed by 5 bases and J by 5 bases, leaving 15 bases between them. The source of this sequence is a man in his late teens or twenties in good health. Some clones in this sample may be carry-over from other donors' samples. This sequence joins TRBV13 and TRBJ2-5; D remains ambiguous. The specimen sequenced was naive CD8+ T cells from PBMCs. CDR3 coding DNA: TGTGCCAGCAGCCGAAGGGCCTTGCTGGAGACCCAGTACTTC. Translating gives CASSRRALLETQYF.